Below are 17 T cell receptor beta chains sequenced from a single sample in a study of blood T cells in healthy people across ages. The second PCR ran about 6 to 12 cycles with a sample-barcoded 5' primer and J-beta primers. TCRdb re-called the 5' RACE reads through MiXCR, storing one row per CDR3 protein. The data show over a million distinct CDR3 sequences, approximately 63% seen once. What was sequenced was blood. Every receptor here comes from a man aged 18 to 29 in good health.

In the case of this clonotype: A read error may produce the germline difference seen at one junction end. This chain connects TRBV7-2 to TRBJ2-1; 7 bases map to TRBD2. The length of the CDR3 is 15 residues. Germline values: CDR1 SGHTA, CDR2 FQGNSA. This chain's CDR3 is CASKEGGAAGNEQFF. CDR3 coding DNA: TGCGCCAGCAAGGAGGGAGGGGCGGCAGGGAATGAGCAGTTCTTC.

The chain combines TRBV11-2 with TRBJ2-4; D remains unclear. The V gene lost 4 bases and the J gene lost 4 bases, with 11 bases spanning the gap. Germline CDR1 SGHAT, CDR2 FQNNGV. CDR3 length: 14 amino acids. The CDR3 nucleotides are TGTGCCAGCAGCTCAGTTAAGAGAAAAAACATTCAGTACTTC. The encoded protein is CASSSVKRKNIQYF.

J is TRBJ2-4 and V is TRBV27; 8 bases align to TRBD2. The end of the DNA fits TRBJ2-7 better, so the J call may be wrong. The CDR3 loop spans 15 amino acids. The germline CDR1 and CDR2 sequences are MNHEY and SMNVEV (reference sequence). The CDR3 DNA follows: TGTGCCAGCAGGTTGCGGAGCGGGAGACAGTACGAGCAGTACTTC. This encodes CASRLRSGRQYEQYF.

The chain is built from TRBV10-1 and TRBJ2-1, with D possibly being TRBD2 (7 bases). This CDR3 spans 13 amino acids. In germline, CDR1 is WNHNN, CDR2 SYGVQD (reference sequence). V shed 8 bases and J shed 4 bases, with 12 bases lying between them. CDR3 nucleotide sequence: TGCGCCAGCGGGGGGGCTTGGTACAATGAGCAGTTCTTC. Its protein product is CASGGAWYNEQFF.

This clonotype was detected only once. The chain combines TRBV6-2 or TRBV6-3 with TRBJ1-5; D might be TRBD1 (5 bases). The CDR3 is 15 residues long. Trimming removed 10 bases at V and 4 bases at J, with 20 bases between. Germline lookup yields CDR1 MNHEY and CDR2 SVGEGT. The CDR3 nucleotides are TGTGCCATCAGCCCCCCGGGGGAGGTAAATCAGCCCCAGCATTTT. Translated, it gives CAISPPGEVNQPQHF.

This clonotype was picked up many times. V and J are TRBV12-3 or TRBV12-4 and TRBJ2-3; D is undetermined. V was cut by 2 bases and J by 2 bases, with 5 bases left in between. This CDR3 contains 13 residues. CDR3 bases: TGTGCCAGCAGTTTACGGGCCACAGATACGCAGTATTTT. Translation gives CASSLRATDTQYF.

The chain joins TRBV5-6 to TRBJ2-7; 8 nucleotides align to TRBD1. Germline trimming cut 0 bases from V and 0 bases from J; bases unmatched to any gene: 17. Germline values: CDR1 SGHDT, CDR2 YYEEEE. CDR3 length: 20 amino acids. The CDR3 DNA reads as TGTGCCAGCAGCTTGGAATGGAGGATGTCAGGGGGCGAGAGCTCCTACGAGCAGTACTTC. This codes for CASSLEWRMSGGESSYEQYF.

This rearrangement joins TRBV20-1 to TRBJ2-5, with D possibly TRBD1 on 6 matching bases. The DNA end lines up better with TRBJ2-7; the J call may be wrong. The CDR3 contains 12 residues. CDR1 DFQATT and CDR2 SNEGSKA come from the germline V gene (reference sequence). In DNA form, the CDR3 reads TGCAGTGCTAACAGGGCGCCCTACGAGCAGTACTTC. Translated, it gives CSANRAPYEQYF.

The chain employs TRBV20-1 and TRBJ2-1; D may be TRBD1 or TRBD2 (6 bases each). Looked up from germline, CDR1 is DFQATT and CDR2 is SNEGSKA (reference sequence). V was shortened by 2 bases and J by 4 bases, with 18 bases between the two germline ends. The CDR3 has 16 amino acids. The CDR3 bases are TGCAGTGCTAGAAGAGGGGGGTGGTTCTCATACAATGAGCAGTTCTTC. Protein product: CSARRGGWFSYNEQFF.

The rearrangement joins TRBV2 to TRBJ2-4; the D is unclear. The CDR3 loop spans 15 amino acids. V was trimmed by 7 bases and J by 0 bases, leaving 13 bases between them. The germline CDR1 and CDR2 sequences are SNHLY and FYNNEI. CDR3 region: CASNPAVLAKNIQYF. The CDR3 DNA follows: TGTGCCAGCAATCCGGCAGTCCTAGCCAAAAACATTCAGTACTTC.

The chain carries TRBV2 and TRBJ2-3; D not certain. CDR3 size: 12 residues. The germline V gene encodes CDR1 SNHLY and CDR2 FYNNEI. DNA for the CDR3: TGTGCATTCGGACCGAATAGAGATACGCAGTATTTT. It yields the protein CAFGPNRDTQYF.

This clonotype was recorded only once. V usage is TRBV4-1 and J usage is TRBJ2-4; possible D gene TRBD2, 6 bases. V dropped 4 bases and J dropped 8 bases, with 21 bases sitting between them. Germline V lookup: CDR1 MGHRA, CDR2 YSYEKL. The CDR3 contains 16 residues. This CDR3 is CASSPTDSGRRDIQYF. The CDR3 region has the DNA TGCGCCAGCAGCCCAACCGATAGCGGACGGAGGGACATTCAGTACTTC.

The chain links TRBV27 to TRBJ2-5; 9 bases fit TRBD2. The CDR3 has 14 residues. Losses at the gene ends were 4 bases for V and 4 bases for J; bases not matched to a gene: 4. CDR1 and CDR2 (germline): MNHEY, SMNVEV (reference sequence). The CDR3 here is CASSSPGLAETQYF. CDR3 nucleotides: TGTGCCAGCAGTTCCCCGGGACTAGCAGAGACCCAGTACTTC.

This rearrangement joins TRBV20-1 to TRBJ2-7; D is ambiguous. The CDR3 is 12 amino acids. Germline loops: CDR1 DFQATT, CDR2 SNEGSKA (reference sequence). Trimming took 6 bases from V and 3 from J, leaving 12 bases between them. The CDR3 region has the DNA TGCAGTGCCACGGACGAAAACTACGAGCAGTACTTC. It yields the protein CSATDENYEQYF.

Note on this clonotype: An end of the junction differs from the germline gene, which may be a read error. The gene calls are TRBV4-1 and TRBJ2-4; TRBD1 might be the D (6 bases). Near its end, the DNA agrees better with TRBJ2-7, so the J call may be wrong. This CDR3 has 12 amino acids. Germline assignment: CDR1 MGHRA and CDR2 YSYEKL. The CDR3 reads CASGQIGGEQYF. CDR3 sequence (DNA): TGCGCCAGCGGCCAAATAGGGGGCGAGCAGTACTTC.

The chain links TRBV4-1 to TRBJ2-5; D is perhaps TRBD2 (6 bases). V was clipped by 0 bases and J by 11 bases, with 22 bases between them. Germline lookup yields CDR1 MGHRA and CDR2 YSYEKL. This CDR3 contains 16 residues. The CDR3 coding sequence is TGCGCCAGCAGCCAAGATGAGCGAGCGGGCATCAATGAGCAGTACTTC. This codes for CASSQDERAGINEQYF.

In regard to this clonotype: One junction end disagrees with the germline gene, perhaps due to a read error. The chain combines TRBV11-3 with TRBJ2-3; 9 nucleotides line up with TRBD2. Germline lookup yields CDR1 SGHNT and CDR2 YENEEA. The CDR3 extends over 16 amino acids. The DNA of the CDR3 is TGTGCCTGCAGCCGCTTTGGCGGGAGGGCGGAAGATACGCAGTATTTT. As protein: CACSRFGGRAEDTQYF.